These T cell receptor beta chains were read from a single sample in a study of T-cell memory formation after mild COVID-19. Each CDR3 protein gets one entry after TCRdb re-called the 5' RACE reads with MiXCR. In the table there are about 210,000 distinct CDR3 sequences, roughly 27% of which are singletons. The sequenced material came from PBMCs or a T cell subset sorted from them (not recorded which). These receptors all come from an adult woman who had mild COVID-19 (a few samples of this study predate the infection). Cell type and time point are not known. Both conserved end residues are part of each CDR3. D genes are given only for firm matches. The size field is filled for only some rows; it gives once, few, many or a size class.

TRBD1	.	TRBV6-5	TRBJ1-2	CASSPLRDSGYGYTF	TGTGCCAGCAGCCCCTTGAGGGACAGTGGGTATGGCTACACCTTC
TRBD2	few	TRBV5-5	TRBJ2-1	CASSRLAGWENEQFF	TGTGCCAGCAGCCGCCTAGCGGGCTGGGAAAATGAGCAGTTCTTC
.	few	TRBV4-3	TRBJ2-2	CASSQPRESGELFF	TGCGCCAGCAGCCAACCCAGGGAATCCGGGGAGCTGTTTTTT
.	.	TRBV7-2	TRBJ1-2	CASSSGTDYGYTF	TGTGCCAGCAGCTCCGGGACTGACTATGGCTACACCTTC
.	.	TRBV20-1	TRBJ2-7	CSARLQSSYEQYF	TGCAGTGCTAGGCTACAGAGCTCCTACGAGCAGTACTTC
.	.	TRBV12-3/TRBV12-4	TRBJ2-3	CASRAAGEGDTQYF	TGTGCCAGCAGGGCCGCCGGAGAAGGAGATACGCAGTATTTT
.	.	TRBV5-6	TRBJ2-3	CASSAPRDWPLNTQYF	TGTGCCAGCAGCGCGCCCCGGGACTGGCCTTTAAATACGCAGTATTTT
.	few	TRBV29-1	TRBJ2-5	CSVEDPGSQYF	TGCAGCGTTGAAGATCCCGGATCTCAGTACTTC
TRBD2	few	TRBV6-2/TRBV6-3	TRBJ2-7	CASSYLRLASYEQYF	TGTGCCAGCAGTTACCTGCGACTAGCTAGTTACGAGCAGTACTTC
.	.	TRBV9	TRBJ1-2	CASSVGAGNYGYTF	TGTGCCAGCAGCGTAGGAGCGGGGAACTATGGCTACACCTTC
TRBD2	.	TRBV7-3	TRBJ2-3	CASSSNSGISTDTQYF	TGTGCCAGCAGCTCGAATAGCGGGATCAGCACAGATACGCAGTATTTT
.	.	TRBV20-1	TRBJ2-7	CSAREGLRTYEQYF	TGCAGTGCTAGAGAGGGGCTTCGGACCTACGAGCAGTACTTC
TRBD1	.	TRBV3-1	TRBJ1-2	CASSQGQGVSANYGYTF	TGTGCCAGCAGCCAGGGGCAGGGGGTTTCAGCTAACTATGGCTACACCTTC
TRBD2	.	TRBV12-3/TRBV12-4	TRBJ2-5	CASSYTSGSQETQYF	TGTGCCAGCAGTTACACTAGCGGAAGCCAAGAGACCCAGTACTTC
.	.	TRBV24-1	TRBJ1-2	CATSESGAPRGYTF	TGTGCCACCAGTGAATCAGGGGCCCCCAGGGGCTACACCTTC
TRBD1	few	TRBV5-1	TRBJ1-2	CASSFDRGLDGYTF	TGCGCCAGCAGCTTTGACAGGGGGCTGGATGGCTACACCTTC
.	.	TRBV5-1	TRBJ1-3	CASSLPQGNGNTIYF	TGCGCCAGCAGCTTACCCCAGGGTAATGGAAACACCATATATTTT
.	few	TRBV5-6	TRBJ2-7	CASSQEPLERYEQYF	TGTGCCAGCAGCCAAGAGCCCCTTGAAAGATACGAGCAGTACTTC
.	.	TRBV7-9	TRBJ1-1	CASSLFTPLAEAFF	TGTGCCAGCAGCTTATTCACCCCCCTTGCTGAAGCTTTCTTT
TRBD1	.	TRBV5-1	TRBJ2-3	CASSLTNRDRGTDTQYF	TGCGCCAGCAGCTTAACTAACCGGGACAGGGGCACAGATACGCAGTATTTT
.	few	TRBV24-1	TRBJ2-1	CATSNPDQYEQFF	TGTGCCACCAGTAATCCGGACCAATACGAGCAGTTCTTC
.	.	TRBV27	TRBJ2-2	CASSFFQGRTGELFF	TGTGCCAGCAGTTTCTTTCAGGGTCGCACCGGGGAGCTGTTTTTT
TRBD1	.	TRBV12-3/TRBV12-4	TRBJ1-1	CASRQGTTTEAFF	TGTGCCAGTCGACAGGGGACCACCACTGAAGCTTTCTTT
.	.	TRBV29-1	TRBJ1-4	CSARQRQETHEKLFF	TGCAGCGCCAGACAACGACAGGAAACACATGAAAAACTGTTTTTT
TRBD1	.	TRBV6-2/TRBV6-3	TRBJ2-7	CASSDRTGALSYEQYF	TGTGCCAGCAGTGACCGTACAGGGGCGCTGAGCTACGAGCAGTACTTC
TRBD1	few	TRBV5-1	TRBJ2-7	CASSLDRTVLYEQYF	TGCGCCAGCAGCCTGGACAGGACCGTACTCTACGAGCAGTACTTC
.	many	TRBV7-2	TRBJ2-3	CASSQMTAPDTQYF	TGTGCCAGCAGCCAAATGACCGCGCCCGATACGCAGTATTTT
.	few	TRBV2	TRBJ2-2	CASSEGWGTGELFF	TGTGCCAGCAGTGAAGGTTGGGGAACCGGGGAGCTGTTTTTT
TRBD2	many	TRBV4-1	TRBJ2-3	CASSQDRTSGTDTQYF	TGCGCCAGCAGCCAAGATCGGACTAGCGGAACAGATACGCAGTATTTT
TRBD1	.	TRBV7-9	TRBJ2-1	CASSLLTGFFNEQFF	TGTGCCAGCAGCTTATTGACAGGGTTTTTCAATGAGCAGTTCTTC
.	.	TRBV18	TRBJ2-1	CASSVSAYGYNEQFF	TGTGCCAGCTCGGTATCCGCCTACGGCTACAATGAGCAGTTCTTC
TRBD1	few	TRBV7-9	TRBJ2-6	CASSLQGKELSGANVLTF	TGTGCCAGCAGCCTACAGGGGAAGGAACTCTCTGGGGCCAACGTCCTGACTTTC
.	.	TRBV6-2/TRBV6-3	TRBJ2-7	CASSKRRAEQYF	TGTGCCAGCAGTAAAAGGAGGGCCGAGCAGTACTTC
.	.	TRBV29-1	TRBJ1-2	CSVAGVGARGGYTF	TGCAGCGTTGCCGGGGTGGGGGCGCGTGGTGGCTACACCTTC
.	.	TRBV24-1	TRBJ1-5	CATSDWTENQPQHF	TGTGCCACCAGTGATTGGACAGAAAATCAGCCCCAGCATTTT
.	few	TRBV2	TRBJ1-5	CASSGGGNQPQHF	TGTGCCAGCAGTGGGGGGGGCAATCAGCCCCAGCATTTT
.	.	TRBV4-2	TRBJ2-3	CASSQDWVRTDTQYF	TGTGCCAGCAGCCAAGATTGGGTCCGGACAGATACGCAGTATTTT
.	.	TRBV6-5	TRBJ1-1	CASSKWTGNTEAFF	TGTGCCAGCAGTAAATGGACGGGGAACACTGAAGCTTTCTTT
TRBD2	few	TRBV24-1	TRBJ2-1	CATSDQLAGSYNEQFF	TGTGCCACCAGTGATCAGCTAGCGGGATCCTACAATGAGCAGTTCTTC
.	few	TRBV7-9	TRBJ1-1	CASSLAFDGPEAFF	TGTGCCAGCAGCTTAGCGTTTGATGGCCCTGAAGCTTTCTTT
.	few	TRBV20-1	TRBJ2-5	CSARAFQETQYF	TGCAGTGCTAGGGCCTTTCAAGAGACCCAGTACTTC
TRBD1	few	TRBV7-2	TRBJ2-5	CASSLSGTEKTQYF	TGTGCCAGCAGCTTAAGTGGGACAGAGAAGACCCAGTACTTC
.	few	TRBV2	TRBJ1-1	CASSEAPGTNTEAFF	TGTGCCAGCAGTGAAGCGCCGGGGACGAACACTGAAGCTTTCTTT
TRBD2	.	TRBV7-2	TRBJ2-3	CASSFLAGSSTDTQYF	TGTGCCAGCAGCTTTCTAGCGGGGTCTAGCACAGATACGCAGTATTTT
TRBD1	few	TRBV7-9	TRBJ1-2	CASSYPDRGGYTF	TGTGCCAGCAGCTACCCGGACAGGGGAGGCTACACCTTC
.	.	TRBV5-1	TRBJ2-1	CASSSPPDGNPYNEQFF	TGCGCCAGCAGTTCTCCCCCGGACGGGAACCCCTACAATGAGCAGTTCTTC
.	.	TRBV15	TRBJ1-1	CATSTRTENTEAFF	TGTGCCACCAGCACAAGAACAGAGAACACTGAAGCTTTCTTT
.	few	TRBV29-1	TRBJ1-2	CSVGAVNYGYTF	TGCAGCGTTGGTGCAGTCAACTATGGCTACACCTTC
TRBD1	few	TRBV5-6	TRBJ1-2	CASSRGQSLYGYTF	TGTGCCAGCAGCAGGGGACAGTCTCTCTATGGCTACACATTC
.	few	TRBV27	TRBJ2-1	CASSSRGISYNEQFF	TGTGCCAGCAGTTCCCGCGGGATCTCCTACAATGAGCAGTTCTTC
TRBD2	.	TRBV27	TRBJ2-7	CASSLREGPYEQYF	TGTGCCAGCAGTTTGCGGGAGGGACCCTACGAGCAGTACTTC
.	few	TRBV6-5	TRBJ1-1	CASGPGGTEAFF	TGTGCCAGTGGGCCTGGGGGCACTGAAGCTTTCTTT
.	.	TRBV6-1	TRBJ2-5	CASSVGGRGETQYF	TGTGCCAGCAGTGTAGGAGGGCGCGGGGAGACCCAGTACTTC
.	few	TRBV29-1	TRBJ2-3	CSVGRRLADTQYF	TGCAGCGTTGGACGTCGATTAGCGGATACGCAGTATTTT
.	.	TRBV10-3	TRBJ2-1	CAISEGGEQFF	TGTGCCATCAGTGAGGGCGGGGAGCAGTTCTTC
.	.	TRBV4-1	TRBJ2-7	CASSQEGAGWVYEQYF	TGCGCCAGCAGCCAAGAAGGGGCAGGGTGGGTCTACGAGCAGTACTTC
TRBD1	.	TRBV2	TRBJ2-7	CASSGVRDRVTYEQYF	TGTGCCAGCAGTGGGGTCCGGGACAGGGTTACCTACGAGCAGTACTTC
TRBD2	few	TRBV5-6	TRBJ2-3	CASSLVPGREDTQYF	TGTGCCAGCAGCTTGGTCCCGGGGAGGGAGGATACGCAGTATTTT
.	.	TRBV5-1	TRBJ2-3	CASSLAVPDTQYF	TGCGCCAGCAGCTTGGCCGTTCCAGATACGCAGTATTTT